These 23 T cell receptor beta chains came from one sample sequenced in a study of regulatory and conventional T cells in RAG deficiency. Assay: immunoSEQ multiplex PCR; the TCRdb copy retains only in-frame clones and omits some. Of 9,500 to 15,000 clones in the sample, roughly 94% were seen once. Blood CD4+ CD25-high CD127-low regulatory T cells supplied the genomic DNA template. The sample was also reused in another study, on regulatory T cells. That report notes: The primer mix had 52 TRBV and 13 TRBJ primers.

The specimen was CD127- CD25+ CD4+ Tregs sorted from blood. These receptors came from a human donor in good health.

The rearrangement links TRBV19 to TRBJ2-3; D is possibly TRBD2 (6 bases). The CDR3 loop spans 18 amino acids. Germline CDR1 is LNHDA and CDR2 is SQIVND (reference sequence). Trimming left V 7 bases short and J 2 bases short, with 25 bases between. DNA of the CDR3: TGTGCCAGTACCCTATCTAAGGTCGGGGGTGGTAACACAGATACGCAGTATTTT. It codes for CASTLSKVGGGNTDTQYF.

The rearrangement links TRBV9 to TRBJ2-7, with 10 nucleotides matching TRBD1. Germline V gives CDR1 SGDLS, CDR2 YYNGEE. The CDR3 is 15 residues long. J was trimmed by 3 bases and V by 4 bases; bases with no gene match: 7. CDR3 bases: TGTGCCAGCAGCAGGACAGGGGGTAAGGACTACGAGCAGTACTTC. Protein product: CASSRTGGKDYEQYF.

This chain connects TRBV11-1 to TRBJ2-6; D possibly corresponds to TRBD1 (6 bases). CDR1 is SGHAT, CDR2 FQDESV, per germline (reference sequence). The ends were cut back, 5 bases at V and 3 bases at J, with 11 bases in the middle. This CDR3 contains 15 residues. The CDR3: CASSLNRVGANVLTF. DNA for the CDR3: TGTGCCAGCAGCCTAAACAGGGTTGGGGCCAACGTCCTGACTTTC.

This chain links TRBV5-1 with TRBJ2-5, with 9 bases aligning to TRBD1. The CDR3 runs to 14 residues. Germline V gives CDR1 SGHRS, CDR2 YFSETQ. Unmatched junction bases numbered 6, after V lost 4 bases and J lost 5 bases. CDR3 DNA: TGCGCCAGCAGCCCACAGGGGGCGAGGGAGACCCAGTACTTC. It translates to CASSPQGARETQYF.

The J gene is TRBJ2-3, the V gene TRBV11-2; 9 bases agree with TRBD1. The CDR3 contains 15 residues. V shed 4 bases and J 3 bases; nucleotides not matched to a gene: 5. Germline values: CDR1 SGHAT, CDR2 FQNNGV. The CDR3 protein is CASSSHRGLTDTQYF. CDR3 sequence (DNA): TGTGCCAGCAGCTCACACAGGGGGCTGACAGATACGCAGTATTTT.

This sequence joins TRBV29-1 and TRBJ2-1; 10 nucleotides agree with TRBD2. This CDR3 spans 15 amino acids. With 3 bases clipped from V and 3 bases from J, the junction kept 5 bases outside the gene matches. The germline V gene encodes CDR1 SQVTM and CDR2 ANQGSEA. CDR3 DNA: TGCAGCGTTGATTCTCAGCGGGGGGGCTACAATGAGCAGTTCTTC. This translates into CSVDSQRGGYNEQFF.

Notes on this clone: One end of the junction does not line up with germline, which may come from a read error. Other DNA sequences in the sample encode the same CDR3. V is TRBV5-1 and J is TRBJ1-6; D is unresolved. CDR1 is SGHRS, CDR2 YFSETQ, per germline. This CDR3 region has 15 residues. CDR3 region: CASSPEGRDNSPLHF. The CDR3 coding sequence is TGCGCCAGCAGCCCTGAGGGTAGGGATAATTCCCCCCTCCACTTT. The whole variable domain, filled in from reference TRBV5-1 and TRBJ1-6, reads KAGVTQTPRYLIKTRGQQVTLSCSPISGHRSVSWYQQTPGQGLQFLFEYFSETQRNKGNFPGRFSGRQFSNSRSEMNVSTLELGDSALYLCASSPEGRDNSPLHFGNGTRLTVT.

This sequence joins TRBV27 and TRBJ2-7, with 8 bases fitting TRBD1. The CDR3 spans 17 residues. Germline lookup yields CDR1 MNHEY and CDR2 SMNVEV (reference sequence). V was clipped by 4 bases and J by 3 bases; unmatched bases: 14. CDR3 loop: CASSSLPRQGLGYEQYF. The CDR3 DNA reads as TGTGCCAGCAGTTCCCTCCCCCGACAGGGGTTGGGCTACGAGCAGTACTTC.

The chain combines TRBV9 with TRBJ1-6; no clear D gene. Germline values: CDR1 SGDLS, CDR2 YYNGEE. The V end was cut by 0 bases, the J end by 7 bases, with 8 bases between. The CDR3 has 14 residues. The CDR3 loop is CASSVAGGNSPLHF. CDR3 DNA: TGTGCCAGCAGCGTAGCCGGAGGGAATTCACCCCTCCACTTT.

The CDR3 here is CASSSITGGEQFF. The CDR3 coding sequence is TGTGCCAGCAGCTCGATAACAGGGGGGGAGCAGTTCTTC. This chain joins TRBV5-5 and TRBJ2-1, with TRBD1 matching 8 bases. Unmatched junction bases numbered 6, after V lost 3 bases and J lost 10 bases. CDR3 size: 13 residues. Germline values: CDR1 SGHKS, CDR2 YYEKEE (reference sequence).

The rearrangement uses TRBV29-1 and TRBJ2-1, with TRBD1 matching over 9 bases. Trimming at V came to 7 bases and at J to 6 bases, leaving 7 bases not matched to a gene. CDR3 size: 13 residues. Germline V gene lookup returns CDR1 SQVTM and CDR2 ANQGSEA. In DNA form, the CDR3 reads TGCAGCGGAGGGGGACAGGGCGGCAATGAGCAGTTCTTC. Its protein is CSGGGQGGNEQFF.

This clone was counted only a few times. The chain joins TRBV2 to TRBJ1-4, with 10 bases matching TRBD1. The germline gives CDR1 SNHLY, CDR2 FYNNEI. V lost 6 bases, J lost 10 bases, and 11 bases stayed unmatched. The CDR3 has 15 amino acids. CDR3 region: CASRTGTGEIGKLFF. CDR3 nucleotides: TGTGCCAGCAGGACGGGGACAGGGGAAATAGGAAAACTGTTTTTT.

This chain uses TRBV6-5 with TRBJ2-5; D remains unclear. V gave up 0 bases and J gave up 1 base, with 6 bases separating them. CDR1 is MNHEY and CDR2 is SVGAGI in the germline V gene. This CDR3 has 14 amino acids. The CDR3 region is CASSYSGVQETQYF. CDR3 bases: TGTGCCAGCAGTTACTCGGGCGTCCAAGAGACCCAGTACTTC.

In nucleotides, the CDR3 is TGTGCCAGCAGATCGGACAGGGCCTCTGAAGCTTTCTTT. As protein: CASRSDRASEAFF. The rearrangement links TRBV6-1 to TRBJ1-1; 8 positions match TRBD1. V gave up 6 bases and J gave up 6 bases; unmatched junction bases: 6. The germline V gene has CDR1 MNHNS and CDR2 SASEGT. The CDR3 totals 13 residues.

This chain uses TRBV2 with TRBJ1-2, with 8 nucleotides matching TRBD1. CDR3 size: 13 residues. V lost 8 bases, J lost 3 bases, and 5 bases stayed unmatched. CDR1 and CDR2 (germline): SNHLY, FYNNEI. CDR3 residues: CASDLTGDYGYTF. CDR3 in DNA: TGTGCCAGCGACCTGACAGGGGACTATGGCTACACCTTC.

J is TRBJ1-2 and V is TRBV4-1, with a weak D call TRBD1 (5 bases). The germline V gene has CDR1 MGHRA and CDR2 YSYEKL. This CDR3 comprises 14 residues. Trimming removed 0 bases at V and 6 bases at J, with 11 bases between. CDR3 protein: CASSQEWGLHGYTF. The CDR3 DNA sequence: TGCGCCAGCAGCCAAGAATGGGGACTTCATGGCTACACCTTC.

The rearrangement uses TRBV6-1 and TRBJ2-7, with 9 bases that match TRBD2. The CDR3 runs to 13 residues. Germline CDR1 and CDR2: MNHNS and SASEGT. V lost 5 bases to trimming and J lost 7 bases; unmatched junction nucleotides: 6. CDR3: CASSSSGKLEQYF. In DNA form, the CDR3 reads TGTGCCAGCAGTTCTAGCGGGAAACTTGAGCAGTACTTC.

The chain carries TRBV9 and TRBJ2-2; 7 nucleotides match TRBD2. The CDR3 spans 15 residues. V trimming: 3 bases; J trimming: 7 bases; junction bases outside the gene matches: 9. Germline lookup yields CDR1 SGDLS and CDR2 YYNGEE. CDR3 residues: CASSAGTTGGGELFF. The CDR3 nucleotides read TGTGCCAGCAGCGCGGGGACTACCGGTGGCGGGGAGCTGTTTTTT.

This rearrangement joins TRBV2 to TRBJ1-3; maybe TRBD1 (5 bases). The CDR3 has 15 residues. Germline V gives CDR1 SNHLY, CDR2 FYNNEI. The ends were cut back, 4 bases at V and 2 bases at J, with 12 bases in the middle. The CDR3 loop is CASSVARGPGNTIYF. Written as DNA, the CDR3 is TGTGCCAGCAGTGTGGCGCGGGGACCTGGAAACACCATATATTTT.

The gene calls are TRBV9 and TRBJ2-3; the match to TRBD2 covers 8 bases. CDR1 and CDR2 from the germline V gene are SGDLS and YYNGEE. The CDR3 consists of 16 residues. V lost 0 bases and J lost 0; bases outside the gene matches: 3. DNA of the CDR3: TGTGCCAGCAGCGTAGCGGGGGGGACTAGCACAGATACGCAGTATTTT. It yields the protein CASSVAGGTSTDTQYF.

This clone was recorded once. This sequence joins TRBV2 and TRBJ2-7, with TRBD1 matching over 9 bases. CDR1 is SNHLY, CDR2 FYNNEI, per germline. The CDR3 covers 15 residues. The V gene end was trimmed by 7 bases and the J gene end by 6 bases; junction bases not matched to a gene: 13. The CDR3 region is CASIDHRGLSLEQYF. CDR3 bases: TGTGCCAGCATCGACCACAGGGGGCTATCTCTCGAGCAGTACTTC.

The V and J genes are TRBV19 and TRBJ1-2; 8 bases fit TRBD1. The CDR3 runs to 13 residues. Trimming took 5 bases from V and 7 from J; bases not matched to a gene: 6. Germline V gene lookup returns CDR1 LNHDA and CDR2 SQIVND (reference sequence). The CDR3 DNA reads TGTGCCAGTAGTTCCGACAGGGGTGGTGGCTACACCTTC. Its protein product is CASSSDRGGGYTF.

The gene calls are TRBV6-5 and TRBJ1-1, with 7 bases identical to TRBD1. V shed 6 bases and J 11 bases; nucleotides not matched to a gene: 15. The CDR3 loop spans 14 amino acids. In germline, CDR1 is MNHEY, CDR2 SVGAGI. CDR3 bases: TGTGCCAGCAGACAGGGGTACGTGGGGAAGTCGGCTTTCTTT. Translating gives CASRQGYVGKSAFF.